The present TCR beta chain was sequenced within a study of blood T cell repertoires in COVID-19. This table comes from immunoSEQ multiplex PCR, and its TCRdb copy is limited to in-frame clones, with some not included. The table lists over 110,000 clones, about 80% of them singletons. This clone was seen only once. CDR1 and CDR2 (germline): LGHDT, YNNKEL (reference sequence). This CDR3 comprises 15 residues. V trimming: 3 bases; J trimming: 7 bases; junction bases outside the gene matches: 3. The TCR was taken from a man over 45 in a cohort exposed to, infected with or recovered from COVID-19 (not recorded which). The chain carries TRBV3-1 (or the pseudogene TRBV3-2) and TRBJ1-6, with 10 bases identical to TRBD1. The sequenced sample consisted of PBMCs or T cells enriched from blood (not recorded which). The CDR3 region is CASSQDRGGNSPLHF. The DNA of the CDR3 is TGTGCCAGCAGCCAGGACAGGGGGGGGAATTCACCCCTCCACTTT.